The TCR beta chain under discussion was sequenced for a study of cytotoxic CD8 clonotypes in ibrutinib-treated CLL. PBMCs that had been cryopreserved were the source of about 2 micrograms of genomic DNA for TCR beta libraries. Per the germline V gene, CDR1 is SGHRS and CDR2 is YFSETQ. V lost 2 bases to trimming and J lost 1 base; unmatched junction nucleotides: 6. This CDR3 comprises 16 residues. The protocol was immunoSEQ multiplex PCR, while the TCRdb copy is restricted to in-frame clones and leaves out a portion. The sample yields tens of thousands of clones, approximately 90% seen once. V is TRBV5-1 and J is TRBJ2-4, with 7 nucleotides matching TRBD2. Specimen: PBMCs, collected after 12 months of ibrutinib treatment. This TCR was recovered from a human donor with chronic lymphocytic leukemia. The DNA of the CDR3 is TGCGCCAGCAGCTTAGCGGGGCGACTTGCCAAAAACATTCAGTACTTC. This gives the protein CASSLAGRLAKNIQYF.